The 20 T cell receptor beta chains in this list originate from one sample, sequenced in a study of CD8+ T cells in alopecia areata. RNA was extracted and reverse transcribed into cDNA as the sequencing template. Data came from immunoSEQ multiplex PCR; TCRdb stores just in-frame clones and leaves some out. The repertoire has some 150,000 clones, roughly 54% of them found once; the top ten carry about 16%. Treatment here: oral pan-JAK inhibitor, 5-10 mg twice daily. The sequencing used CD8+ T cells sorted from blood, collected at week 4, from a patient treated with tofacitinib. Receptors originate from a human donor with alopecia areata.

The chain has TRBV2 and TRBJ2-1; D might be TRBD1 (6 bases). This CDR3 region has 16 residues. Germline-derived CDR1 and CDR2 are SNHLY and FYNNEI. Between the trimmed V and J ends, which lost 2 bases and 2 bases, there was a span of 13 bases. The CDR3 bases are TGTGCCAGCAGTGAATTTATAGGGACAACCTACAATGAGCAGTTCTTC. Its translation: CASSEFIGTTYNEQFF.

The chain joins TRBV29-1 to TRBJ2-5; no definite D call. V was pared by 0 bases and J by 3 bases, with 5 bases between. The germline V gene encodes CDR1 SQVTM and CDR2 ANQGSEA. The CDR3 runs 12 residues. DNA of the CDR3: TGCAGCGTTGAAGAATATAAAGAGACCCAGTACTTC. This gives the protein CSVEEYKETQYF.

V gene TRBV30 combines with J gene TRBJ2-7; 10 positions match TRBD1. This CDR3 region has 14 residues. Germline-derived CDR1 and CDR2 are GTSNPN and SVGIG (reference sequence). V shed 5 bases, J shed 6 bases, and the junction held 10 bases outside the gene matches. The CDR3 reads CAWSSGTGDFEQYF. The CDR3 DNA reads TGTGCCTGGTCCTCCGGGACAGGGGATTTCGAGCAGTACTTC.

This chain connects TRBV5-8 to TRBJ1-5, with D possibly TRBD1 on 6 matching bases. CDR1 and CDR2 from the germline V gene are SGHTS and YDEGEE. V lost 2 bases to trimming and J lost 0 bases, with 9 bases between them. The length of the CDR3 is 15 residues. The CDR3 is CASSFGTLSNQPQHF. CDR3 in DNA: TGTGCCAGCAGCTTTGGGACACTTAGCAATCAGCCCCAGCATTTT.

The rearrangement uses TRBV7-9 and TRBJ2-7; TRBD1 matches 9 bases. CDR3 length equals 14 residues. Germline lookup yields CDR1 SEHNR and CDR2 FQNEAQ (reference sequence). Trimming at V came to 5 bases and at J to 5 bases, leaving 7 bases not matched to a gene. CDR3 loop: CASSIGQGSDEQYF. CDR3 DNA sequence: TGTGCCAGCAGCATAGGACAGGGGAGCGACGAGCAGTACTTC.

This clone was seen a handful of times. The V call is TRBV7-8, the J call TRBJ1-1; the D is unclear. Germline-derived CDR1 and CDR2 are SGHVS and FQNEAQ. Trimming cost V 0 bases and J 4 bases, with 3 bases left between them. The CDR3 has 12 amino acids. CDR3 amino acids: CASSLAPTEAFF. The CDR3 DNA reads TGTGCCAGCAGCTTAGCGCCCACTGAAGCTTTCTTT.

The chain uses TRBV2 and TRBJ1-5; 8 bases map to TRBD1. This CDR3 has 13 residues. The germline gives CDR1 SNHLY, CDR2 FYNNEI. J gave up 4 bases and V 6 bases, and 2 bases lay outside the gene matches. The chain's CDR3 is CASRWTGNQPQHF. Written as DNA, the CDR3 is TGTGCCAGCAGATGGACAGGGAATCAGCCCCAGCATTTT.

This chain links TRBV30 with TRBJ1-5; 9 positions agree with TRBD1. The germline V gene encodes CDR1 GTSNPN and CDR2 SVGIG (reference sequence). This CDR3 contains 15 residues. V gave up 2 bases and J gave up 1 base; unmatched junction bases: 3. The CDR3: CAWSTGTGSNQPQHF. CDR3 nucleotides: TGTGCCTGGAGTACCGGGACAGGGAGCAATCAGCCCCAGCATTTT.

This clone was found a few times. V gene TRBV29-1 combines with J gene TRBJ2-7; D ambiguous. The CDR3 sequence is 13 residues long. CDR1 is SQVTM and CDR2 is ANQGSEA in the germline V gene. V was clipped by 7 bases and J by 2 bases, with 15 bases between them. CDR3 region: CSAEDGQTYEQYF. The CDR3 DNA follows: TGCAGCGCAGAAGACGGGCAAACCTACGAGCAGTACTTC.

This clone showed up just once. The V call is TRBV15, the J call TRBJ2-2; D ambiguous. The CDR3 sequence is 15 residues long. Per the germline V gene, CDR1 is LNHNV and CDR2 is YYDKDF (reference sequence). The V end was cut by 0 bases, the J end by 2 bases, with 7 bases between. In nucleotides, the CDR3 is TGTGCCACCAGCAGAGATGAAGACAACACCGGGGAGCTGTTTTTT. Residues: CATSRDEDNTGELFF. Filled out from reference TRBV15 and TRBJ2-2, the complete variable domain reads DAMVIQNPRYQVTQFGKPVTLSCSQTLNHNVMYWYQQKSSQAPKLLFHYYDKDFNNEADTPDNFQSRRPNTSFCFLDIRSPGLGDTAMYLCATSRDEDNTGELFFGEGSRLTVL.

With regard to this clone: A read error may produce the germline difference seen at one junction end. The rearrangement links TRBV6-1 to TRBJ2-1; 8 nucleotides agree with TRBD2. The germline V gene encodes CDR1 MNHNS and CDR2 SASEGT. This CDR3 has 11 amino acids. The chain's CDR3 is CASTRGAGAIF. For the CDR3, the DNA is TGTGCCAGCACCCGGGGAGCGGGGGCGATCTTC.

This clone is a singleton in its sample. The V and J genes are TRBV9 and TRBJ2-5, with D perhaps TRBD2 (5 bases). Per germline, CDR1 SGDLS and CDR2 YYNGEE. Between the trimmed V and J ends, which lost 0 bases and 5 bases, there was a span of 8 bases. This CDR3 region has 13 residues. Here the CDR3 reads CASSVGGPETQYF. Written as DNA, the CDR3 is TGTGCCAGCAGCGTAGGAGGGCCCGAGACCCAGTACTTC.

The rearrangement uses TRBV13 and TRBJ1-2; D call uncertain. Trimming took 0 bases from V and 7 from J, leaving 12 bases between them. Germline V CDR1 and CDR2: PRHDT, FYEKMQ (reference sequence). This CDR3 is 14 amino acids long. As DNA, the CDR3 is TGTGCCAGCAGCTTAGGTGGTTCGGGGTTTGGCTACACCTTC. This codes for CASSLGGSGFGYTF.

The CDR3 region is CASSQGRDPSTEAFF. The DNA for the CDR3 is TGCGCCAGCAGCCAAGGTCGGGACCCGAGCACTGAAGCTTTCTTT. This chain connects TRBV4-1 to TRBJ1-1, with D tentatively TRBD1 (5 bases). Looked up from germline, CDR1 is MGHRA and CDR2 is YSYEKL. The CDR3 length is 15 residues. The germline V and J ends were trimmed by 1 base and 4 bases, with 13 bases remaining between them.

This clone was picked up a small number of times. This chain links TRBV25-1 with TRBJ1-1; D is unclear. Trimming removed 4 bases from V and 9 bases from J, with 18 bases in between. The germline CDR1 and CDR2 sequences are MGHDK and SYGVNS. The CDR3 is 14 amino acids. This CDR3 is CASSAGQGVGKAFF. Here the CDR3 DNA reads TGTGCCAGCAGTGCGGGTCAAGGTGTGGGGAAAGCTTTCTTT.

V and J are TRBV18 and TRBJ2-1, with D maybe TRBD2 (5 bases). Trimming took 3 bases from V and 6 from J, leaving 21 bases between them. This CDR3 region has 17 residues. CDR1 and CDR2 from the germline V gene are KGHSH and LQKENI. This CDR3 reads CASSPSLSETTLNEQFF. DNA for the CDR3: TGTGCCAGCTCACCGAGCTTATCGGAGACTACACTCAATGAGCAGTTCTTC.

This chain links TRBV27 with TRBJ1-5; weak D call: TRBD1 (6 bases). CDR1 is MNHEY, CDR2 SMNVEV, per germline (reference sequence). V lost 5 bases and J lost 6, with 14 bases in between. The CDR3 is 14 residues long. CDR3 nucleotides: TGTGCCAGCAGTCCCCGACAGGTGGTTCAGCCCCAGCATTTT. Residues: CASSPRQVVQPQHF.

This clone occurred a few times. Written as DNA, the CDR3 is TGTGCCATCAGTGAGACAGGGCCAAGCAATCAGCCCCAGCATTTT. Its translation is CAISETGPSNQPQHF. This chain connects TRBV10-3 to TRBJ1-5; TRBD1 is a possible D gene (6 bases). V lost 2 bases and J 1 base, leaving 9 bases between the germline ends. CDR3 size: 15 residues. Germline V gives CDR1 ENHRY, CDR2 SYGVKD.

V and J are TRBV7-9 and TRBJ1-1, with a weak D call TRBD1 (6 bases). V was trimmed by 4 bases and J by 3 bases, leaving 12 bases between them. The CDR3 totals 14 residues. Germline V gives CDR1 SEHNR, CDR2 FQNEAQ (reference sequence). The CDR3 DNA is TGTGCCAGCAGCTCCCCGCAGGGGTACACTGAAGCTTTCTTT. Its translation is CASSSPQGYTEAFF.

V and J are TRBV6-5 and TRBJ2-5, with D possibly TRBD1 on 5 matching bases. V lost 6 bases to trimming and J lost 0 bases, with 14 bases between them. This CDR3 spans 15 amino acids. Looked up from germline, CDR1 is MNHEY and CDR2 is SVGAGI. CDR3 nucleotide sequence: TGTGCCAGCAGCCACCGCGGACACAACCAAGAGACCCAGTACTTC. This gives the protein CASSHRGHNQETQYF.